This TCR beta chain was documented in a study of T cell responses to AZD1222 COVID-19 vaccine. Notes on this clone: Its antigen is unidentified.

Notes on the study in general: The reported proportion of spike-specific TCRs targeting unmutated variant regions was nearly half.

J was trimmed by 9 bases and V by 5 bases; bases with no gene match: 6. The CDR3 runs 13 residues. The germline V gene encodes CDR1 SGHAT and CDR2 FQDESV (reference sequence). Repertoires were generated with immunoSEQ multiplex PCR, while TCRdb's copy carries only in-frame clones and drops some. The sample contains about 160,000 clones, 90% to 95% of which appear only once. V is TRBV11-1 and J is TRBJ2-1, with TRBD1 matching over 8 bases. The sample was peripheral blood, taken on day 0 of AZD1222 vaccination. The TCR comes from an adult in good health. The CDR3: CASSRQGRGEQFF. Written as DNA, the CDR3 is TGTGCCAGCAGCAGACAGGGGAGAGGTGAGCAGTTCTTC.